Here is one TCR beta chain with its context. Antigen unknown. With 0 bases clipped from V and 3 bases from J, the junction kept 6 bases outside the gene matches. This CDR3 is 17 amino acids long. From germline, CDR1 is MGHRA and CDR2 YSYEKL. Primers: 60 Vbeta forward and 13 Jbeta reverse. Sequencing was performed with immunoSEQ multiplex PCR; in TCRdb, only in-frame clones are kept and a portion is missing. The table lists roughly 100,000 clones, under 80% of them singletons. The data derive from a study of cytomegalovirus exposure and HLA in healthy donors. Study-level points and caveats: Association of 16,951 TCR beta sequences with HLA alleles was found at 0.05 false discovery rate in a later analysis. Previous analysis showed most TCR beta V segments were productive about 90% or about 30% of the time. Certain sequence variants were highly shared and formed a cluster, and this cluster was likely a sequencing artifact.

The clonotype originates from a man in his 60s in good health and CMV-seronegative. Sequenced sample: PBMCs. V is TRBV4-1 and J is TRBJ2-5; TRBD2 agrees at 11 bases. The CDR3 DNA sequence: TGCGCCAGCAGCCAAGATCTCGGGACTAGCGGTAAAGAGACCCAGTACTTC. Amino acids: CASSQDLGTSGKETQYF.